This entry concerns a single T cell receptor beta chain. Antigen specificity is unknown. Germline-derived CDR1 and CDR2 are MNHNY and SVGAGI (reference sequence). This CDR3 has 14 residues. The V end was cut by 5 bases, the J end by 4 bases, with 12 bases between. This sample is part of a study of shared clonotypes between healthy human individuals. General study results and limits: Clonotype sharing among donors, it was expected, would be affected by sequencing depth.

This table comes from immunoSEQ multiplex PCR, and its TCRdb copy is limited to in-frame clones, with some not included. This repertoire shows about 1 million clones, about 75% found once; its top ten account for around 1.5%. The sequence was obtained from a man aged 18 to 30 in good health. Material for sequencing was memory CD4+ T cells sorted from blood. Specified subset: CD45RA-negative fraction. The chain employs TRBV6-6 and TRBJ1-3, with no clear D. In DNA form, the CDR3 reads TGTGCCAGCAGTCGGTCGCGATTCGGAAACACCATATATTTT. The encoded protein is CASSRSRFGNTIYF.